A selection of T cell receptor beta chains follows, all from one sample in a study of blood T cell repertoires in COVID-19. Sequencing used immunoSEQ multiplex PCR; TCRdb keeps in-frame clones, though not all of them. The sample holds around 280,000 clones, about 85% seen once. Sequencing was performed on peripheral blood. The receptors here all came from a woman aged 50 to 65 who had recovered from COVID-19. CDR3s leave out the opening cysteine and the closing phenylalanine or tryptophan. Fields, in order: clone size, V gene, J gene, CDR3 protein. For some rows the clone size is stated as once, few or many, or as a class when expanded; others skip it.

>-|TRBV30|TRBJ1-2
AGEIYGYT
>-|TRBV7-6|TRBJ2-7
ASSLDRSPGYEQY
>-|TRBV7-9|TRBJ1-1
ASSLIPWANTEAF
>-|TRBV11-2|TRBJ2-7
ASSLWDSSYEQY
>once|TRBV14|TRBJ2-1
ASSQALMGAWWNEQF
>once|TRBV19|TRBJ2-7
ASTPGQATYEQY
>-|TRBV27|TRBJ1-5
ASSQGNQPQH
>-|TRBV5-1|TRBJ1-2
ASSLPHSSGRGYT
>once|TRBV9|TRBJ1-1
ASSASGSVNTEAF
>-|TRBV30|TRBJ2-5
AWNRGDQETQY
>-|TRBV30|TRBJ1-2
AWRTGTRYGYT
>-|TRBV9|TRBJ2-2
ASSDSPGQGFTGELF
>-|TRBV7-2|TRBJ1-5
ASSLLQGRNQPQH
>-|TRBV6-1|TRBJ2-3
ASSEPPGGSADTQY
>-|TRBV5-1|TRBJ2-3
ASSGPSGSTDTQY
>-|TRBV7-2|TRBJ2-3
ASSLAPVADTQY
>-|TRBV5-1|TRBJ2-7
ASSVAGTDLYEQY
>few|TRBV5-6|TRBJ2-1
ASSLRTSVYNEQF
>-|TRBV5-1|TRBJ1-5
ASSSGQPNQPQH
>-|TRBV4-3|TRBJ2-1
ASSQDSSDYNEQF
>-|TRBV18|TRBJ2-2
ASSTDRVATGELF
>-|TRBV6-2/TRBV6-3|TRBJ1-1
ASSYARSNTEAF